The entry below describes one T cell receptor (beta chain). The data derive from a study of blood T cells in healthy people across ages. The V gene lost 1 base and the J gene lost 2 bases, with 4 bases spanning the gap. The CDR3 has 12 amino acids. Germline assignment: CDR1 DFQATT and CDR2 SNEGSKA (reference sequence). Through a sample-barcoded 5' primer and a J-beta primer mix, a second PCR was run for roughly 6 to 12 cycles. From each sample, at least 2.5 million paired-end reads containing CDR3 were obtained. TCRdb fed the 5' RACE reads into MiXCR, producing one record per CDR3 protein. The table records approximately 1.5 million distinct CDR3 sequences, about 45% of them present only once.

This sequence was found in a woman aged 18-29 years in good health. Sequencing was performed on blood. The V and J genes are TRBV20-1 and TRBJ2-3; D unclear. The CDR3 loop reads CSARGLTDTQYF. The CDR3 bases are TGCAGTGCTAGAGGTCTCACAGATACGCAGTATTTT.